This record looks at one TCR beta chain sequence and its context. In the original analysis: The assay estimated nucleated cells by amplifying reference gene primers. TCRdb's copy holds only in-frame clones and misses some; the assay was immunoSEQ multiplex PCR. The D gene and trimming were derived from the DNA, and the V and J assignments and clone size from that table. The sample holds 200,000 to 250,000 clones, around 80% seen once. The sample is drawn from a study of blood T cell repertoires in COVID-19. Study context: Samples came from the United States, Italy and Spain, spanning acute and convalescent COVID-19. Nucleic acid was either cDNA or gDNA, and it came from T cells, B-cell-depleted T cells, or PBMCs.

Specimen: peripheral blood. The clonotype originates from a man in his fifties or sixties with active or convalescent COVID-19.

The CDR3 coding sequence is TGCGCCAGCAGCTTGGGACAGGGGGCCTACGAGCAGTACTTC. This gives the protein CASSLGQGAYEQYF. The chain carries TRBV5-1 and TRBJ2-7; 9 bases agree with TRBD1. Germline V CDR1 and CDR2: SGHRS, YFSETQ. The J segment lost 2 bases and the V segment lost 0 bases, leaving 0 bases of the junction unmatched. The CDR3 sequence is 14 residues long.